This T cell receptor (beta chain) was sequenced for a study of blood T cell repertoires in COVID-19. Study-level information: Samples taken during acute and convalescent COVID-19 were collected in the United States, Italy and Spain. T cells, B-cell-depleted T cells, or PBMCs provided the cDNA or gDNA that served as material.

The sample holds one count of this clone. Original data processing: Nucleated cell counts were estimated from reference gene primer amplification. Sequenced by immunoSEQ multiplex PCR; TCRdb stores in-frame clones only, minus some. The V and J calls and the clone size are those of that table, but D and trimming were determined from the DNA. This repertoire shows 77,000 or so clones, around 83% found once; its top ten account for 6% to 7%. Germline loops: CDR1 LNHDA, CDR2 SQIVND (reference sequence). CDR3 size: 15 residues. V was shortened by 5 bases and J by 2 bases, with 15 bases between the two germline ends.

The J gene is TRBJ2-5, the V gene TRBV19, with a possible D match to TRBD2 (6 bases). The clonotype comes from a woman aged 60-75 years with acute or convalescent COVID-19. Material for sequencing was peripheral blood. The CDR3 sequence: CASSGGRGLQETQYF. CDR3 DNA sequence: TGTGCCAGTAGTGGTGGGCGGGGACTTCAAGAGACCCAGTACTTC.